This TCR beta chain is drawn from a study of chemoradiotherapy in HPV16-positive cancers (dated by TCRdb to the early 2020s). Regarding the research as a whole: Candidate HPV-specific T-cell clones and common TCR motifs were defined by functional T-cell assays performed on cells from a couple of HPV16-positive patients. Whether T-cell immunity against the HPV oncoproteins E6 and E7 changes during chemoradiotherapy and whether survival is affected by this immunity were examined in the study. TCR repertoires from some 89 patients with HPV-related cancers were then used to track the candidate HPV-specific TCRs and motifs. Overall results and qualifications from the work: The functional definition of HPV-specific T cells was derived from only two HPV16-positive patients, and the survival association was reported for HPV16-positive patients. Expansion of candidate HPV-specific clones and E7-related TCR motifs was observed in the tumor microenvironment during treatment, whereas no such expansion was observed for non-HPV-specific T cells. In HPV16-positive patients, expansion of HPV-responsive T cells during chemoradiotherapy was associated with improved recurrence-free survival.

Germline trimming: 3 bases from V, 7 bases from J; junction bases outside gene matches: 6. The CDR3 spans 14 residues, from the cysteine through the phenylalanine. Only CDR3 DNA remains: 42 bases, in frame from the first base. Looking up the germline V gene yields CDR1 SQVTM and CDR2 ANQGSEA. Because repertoires were sampled repeatedly during chemoradiotherapy, clonal expansion in the tumor microenvironment could be followed. Libraries were constructed by the immunoSEQ multiplex PCR assay. The table comes from immuneACCESS by way of TCRdb, which keeps in-frame sequences with V and J called. Part of the clones is missing from these tables; in studies checked, under half for an unresolved V gene and the rest for unknown reasons. The sample table shows tens of thousands of clones, and more than 70% are seen once. 4.2% of the sample rests with the top ten. On this clone: No antigen is known for it. No much larger clonotype is one base removed from it; base qualities were not supplied.

This receptor was identified in a human donor with HPV-associated anogenital cancer. Recombination linked TRBV29-1 to TRBJ2-1; TRBD1 fits 10 bases in the junction. This sample comprised blood, obtained from a patient who underwent chemoradiotherapy. The CDR3 protein: CSVDRDRGGNEQFF. The bases are TGCAGCGTTGATCGGGACAGGGGAGGAAATGAGCAGTTCTTC.